Listed below are T cell receptor beta chains from one sample, sequenced in a study of blood T cell repertoires in COVID-19. This table comes from immunoSEQ multiplex PCR, and its TCRdb copy is limited to in-frame clones, with some not included. Among 40,000 or so clones, roughly 90% were seen once, and the ten largest hold 12%. Sequencing used peripheral blood. These receptor sequences come from a human donor in a cohort sampled during active COVID-19. CDR3s include the opening cysteine and the closing phenylalanine or tryptophan. A D gene is named only where the DNA matches it firmly. Clone size is stated in some rows and not others, as once, few, many or a class when expanded.

V gene	J gene	D gene	clone size	CDR3 DNA	CDR3 protein
TRBV6-5	TRBJ1-1	NA	NA	TGTGCCAGCAGTTACTCAAGACAGATGAACACTGAAGCTTTCTTT	CASSYSRQMNTEAFF
TRBV10-3	TRBJ1-6	NA	NA	TGTGCCATCAGTGACTACGAGGGCTCACCCCTCCACTTT	CAISDYEGSPLHF
TRBV7-9	TRBJ2-1	TRBD1	NA	TGTGCCAGCAGCCGGACCCGGGACAGGGCGGACAATGAGCAGTTCTTC	CASSRTRDRADNEQFF
TRBV6-6	TRBJ2-1	TRBD2	NA	TGTGCCACCTCTAGCGGGAGTCCCAATGAGCAGTTCTTC	CATSSGSPNEQFF
TRBV5-1	TRBJ2-7	NA	NA	TGCGCCAGCAGCCTCAGGCCCCCATCCATCGAGCAGTACTTC	CASSLRPPSIEQYF
TRBV7-2	TRBJ2-3	NA	NA	TGTGCCAGCAGCTACGGCCCCGGAGCGCAGTATTTT	CASSYGPGAQYF
TRBV27	TRBJ2-3	NA	NA	TGTGCCAGCAGTTTCCGAGGTACGCAGTATTTT	CASSFRGTQYF
TRBV28	TRBJ1-2	TRBD1	once	TGTGCCTCACGAGGAGGAGGGGGCCCATATGGCTACACCTTC	CASRGGGGPYGYTF
TRBV27	TRBJ1-5	NA	NA	TGTGCCAGCAGTTTGCCCGAAAGGACACCCCTGAATCAGCCCCAGCATTTT	CASSLPERTPLNQPQHF
TRBV28	TRBJ1-5	NA	NA	TGTGCCAGCAGTTCACCAGGCAGGGGAGTCTATAGCAATCAGCCCCAGCATTTT	CASSSPGRGVYSNQPQHF